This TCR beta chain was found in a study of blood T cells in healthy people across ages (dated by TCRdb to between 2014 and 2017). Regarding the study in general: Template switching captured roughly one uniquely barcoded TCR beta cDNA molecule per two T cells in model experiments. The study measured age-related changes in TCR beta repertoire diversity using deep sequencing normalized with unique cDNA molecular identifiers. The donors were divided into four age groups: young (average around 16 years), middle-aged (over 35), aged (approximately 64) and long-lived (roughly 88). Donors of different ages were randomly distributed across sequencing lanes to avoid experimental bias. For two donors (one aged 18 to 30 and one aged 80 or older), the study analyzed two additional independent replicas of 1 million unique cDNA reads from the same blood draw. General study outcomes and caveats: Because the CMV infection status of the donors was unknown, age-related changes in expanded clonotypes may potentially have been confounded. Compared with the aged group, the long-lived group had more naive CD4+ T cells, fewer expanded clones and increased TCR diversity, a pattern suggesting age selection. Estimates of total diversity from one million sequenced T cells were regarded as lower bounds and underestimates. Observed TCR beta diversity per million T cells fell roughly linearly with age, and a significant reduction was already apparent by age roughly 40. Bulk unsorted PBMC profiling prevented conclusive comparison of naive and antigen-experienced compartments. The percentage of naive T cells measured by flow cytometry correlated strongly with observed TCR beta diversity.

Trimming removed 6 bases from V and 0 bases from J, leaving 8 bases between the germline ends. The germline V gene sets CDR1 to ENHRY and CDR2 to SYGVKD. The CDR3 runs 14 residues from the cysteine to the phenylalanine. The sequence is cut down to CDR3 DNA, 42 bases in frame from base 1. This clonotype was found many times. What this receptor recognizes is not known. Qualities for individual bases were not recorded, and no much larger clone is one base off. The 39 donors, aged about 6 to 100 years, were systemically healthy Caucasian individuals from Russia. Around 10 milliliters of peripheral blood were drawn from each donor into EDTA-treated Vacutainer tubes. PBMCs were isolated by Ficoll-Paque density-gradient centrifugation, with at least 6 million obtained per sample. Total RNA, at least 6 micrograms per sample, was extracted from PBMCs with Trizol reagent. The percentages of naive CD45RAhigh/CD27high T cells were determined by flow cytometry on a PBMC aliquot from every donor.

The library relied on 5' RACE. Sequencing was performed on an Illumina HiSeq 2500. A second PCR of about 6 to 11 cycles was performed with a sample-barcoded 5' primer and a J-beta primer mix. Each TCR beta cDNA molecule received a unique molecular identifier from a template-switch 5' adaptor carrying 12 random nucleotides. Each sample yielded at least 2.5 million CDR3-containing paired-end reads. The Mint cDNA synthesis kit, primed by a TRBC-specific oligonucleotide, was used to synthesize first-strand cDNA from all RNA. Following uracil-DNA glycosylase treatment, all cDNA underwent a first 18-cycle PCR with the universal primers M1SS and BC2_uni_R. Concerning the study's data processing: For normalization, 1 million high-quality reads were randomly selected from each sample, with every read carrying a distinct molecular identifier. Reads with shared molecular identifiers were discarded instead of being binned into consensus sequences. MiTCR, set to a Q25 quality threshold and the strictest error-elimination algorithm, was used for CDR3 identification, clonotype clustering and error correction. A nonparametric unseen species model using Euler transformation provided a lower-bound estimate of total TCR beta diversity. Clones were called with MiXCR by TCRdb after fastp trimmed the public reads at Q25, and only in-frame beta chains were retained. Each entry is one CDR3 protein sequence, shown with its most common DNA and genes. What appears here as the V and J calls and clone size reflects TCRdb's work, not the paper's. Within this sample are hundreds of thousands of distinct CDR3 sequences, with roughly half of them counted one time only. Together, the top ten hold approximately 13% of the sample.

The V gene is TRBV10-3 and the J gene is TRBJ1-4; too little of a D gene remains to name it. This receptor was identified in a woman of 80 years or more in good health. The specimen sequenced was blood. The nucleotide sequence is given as TGTGCCATCAGAGACACTGCAACTAATGAAAAACTGTTTTTT. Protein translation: CAIRDTATNEKLFF.